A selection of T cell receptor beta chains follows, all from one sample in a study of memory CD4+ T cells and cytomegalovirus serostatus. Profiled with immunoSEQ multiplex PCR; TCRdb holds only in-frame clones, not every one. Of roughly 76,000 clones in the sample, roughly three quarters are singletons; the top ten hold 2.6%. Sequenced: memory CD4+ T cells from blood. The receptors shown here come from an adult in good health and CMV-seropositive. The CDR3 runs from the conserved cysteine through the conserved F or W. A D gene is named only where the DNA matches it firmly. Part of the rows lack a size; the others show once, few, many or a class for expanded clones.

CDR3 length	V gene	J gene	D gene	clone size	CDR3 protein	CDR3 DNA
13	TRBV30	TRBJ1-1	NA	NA	CAWQREGYTEAFF	TGTGCCTGGCAGAGGGAGGGCTACACTGAAGCTTTCTTT
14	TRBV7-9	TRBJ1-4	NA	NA	CATAASATNEKLFF	TGTGCCACCGCCGCCTCTGCAACTAATGAAAAACTGTTTTTT
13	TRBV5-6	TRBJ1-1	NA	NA	CASSYGGRTEAFF	TGTGCCAGCAGCTACGGAGGACGGACTGAAGCTTTCTTT
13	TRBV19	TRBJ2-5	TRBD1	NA	CASREDRAETQYF	TGTGCCAGTAGGGAGGACAGGGCAGAGACCCAGTACTTC
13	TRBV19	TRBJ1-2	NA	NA	CASSQGVNYGYTF	TGTGCCAGTAGCCAAGGGGTTAACTATGGCTACACCTTC
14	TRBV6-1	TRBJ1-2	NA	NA	CASTATPANYGYTF	TGTGCCAGCACCGCGACGCCAGCTAACTATGGCTACACCTTC
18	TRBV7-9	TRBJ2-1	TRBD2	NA	CASSLPSRLAGGRNEQFF	TGTGCCAGCAGCTTACCCTCGCGTCTAGCGGGGGGGCGGAATGAGCAGTTCTTC
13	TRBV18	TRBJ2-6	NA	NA	CASSPNGANVLTF	TGTGCCAGCTCACCCAACGGGGCCAACGTCCTGACTTTC
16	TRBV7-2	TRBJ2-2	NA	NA	CASSLVQAPNTGELFF	TGTGCCAGCAGCTTAGTACAGGCCCCGAACACCGGGGAGCTGTTTTTT
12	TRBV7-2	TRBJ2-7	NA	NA	CASSATGNEQYF	TGTGCCAGCAGCGCTACAGGGAACGAGCAGTACTTC
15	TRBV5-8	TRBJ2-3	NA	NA	CASSLEAGPADTQYF	TGTGCCAGCAGCTTGGAGGCGGGGCCGGCAGATACGCAGTATTTT
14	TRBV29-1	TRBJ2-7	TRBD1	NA	CSVGQGAKSYEQYF	TGCAGCGTGGGACAGGGGGCGAAGTCCTACGAGCAGTACTTC
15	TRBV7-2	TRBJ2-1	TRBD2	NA	CASSPSGVPYNEQFF	TGTGCCAGCAGCCCTAGCGGAGTTCCCTACAATGAGCAGTTCTTC
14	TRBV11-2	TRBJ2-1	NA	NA	CASSLAGFNNEQFF	TGTGCCAGCAGCTTAGCGGGATTTAACAATGAGCAGTTCTTC
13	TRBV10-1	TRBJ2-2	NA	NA	CASSLSGAGELFF	TGCGCCAGCAGTTTGTCAGGGGCCGGGGAGCTGTTTTTT
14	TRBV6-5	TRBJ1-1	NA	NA	CASSYSGVITEAFF	TGTGCCAGCAGTTACTCAGGGGTAATCACTGAAGCTTTCTTT
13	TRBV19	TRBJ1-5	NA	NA	CASSFGGEEPQHF	TGTGCCAGTAGTTTCGGGGGCGAGGAGCCCCAGCATTTT
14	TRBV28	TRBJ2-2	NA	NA	CASSFYANTGELFF	TGTGCCAGCAGTTTTTACGCGAACACCGGGGAGCTGTTTTTT
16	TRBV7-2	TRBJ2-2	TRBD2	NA	CASRFTAGGGTGELFF	TGTGCCAGCAGATTCACCGCGGGAGGAGGCACCGGGGAGCTGTTTTTT
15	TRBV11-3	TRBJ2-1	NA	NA	CASSLAFGSYNEQFF	TGTGCCAGCAGCTTAGCGTTTGGCTCCTACAATGAGCAGTTCTTC
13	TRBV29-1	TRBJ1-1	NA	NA	CSVDSLFGTEAFF	TGCAGCGTTGACAGTCTTTTTGGCACTGAAGCTTTCTTT
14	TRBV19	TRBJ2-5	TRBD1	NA	CASSIRDREETQYF	TGTGCCAGTAGTATCCGGGACAGGGAAGAGACCCAGTACTTC
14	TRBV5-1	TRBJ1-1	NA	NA	CASSLFGSGTEAFF	TGCGCCAGCAGCTTGTTCGGGAGCGGGACTGAAGCTTTCTTT
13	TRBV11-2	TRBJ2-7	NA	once	CASSYGAAREQYF	TGTGCCAGCAGCTACGGCGCGGCTCGCGAGCAGTACTTC
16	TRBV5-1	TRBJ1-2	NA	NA	CASSLAGDVRAYGYTF	TGCGCCAGCAGCTTGGCCGGGGACGTTAGAGCTTATGGCTACACCTTC
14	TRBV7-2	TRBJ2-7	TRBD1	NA	CASSKGQGSTEQYF	TGTGCCAGCAGTAAGGGACAGGGTTCGACCGAGCAGTACTTC